Below, 31 T cell receptor beta chains from the same sample are listed, as sequenced in a study of T cell responses to AZD1222 COVID-19 vaccine. Produced via immunoSEQ multiplex PCR; TCRdb's table is partial and in-frame only. The table shows more than 150,000 clones, with roughly 93% occurring only once. The sequencing used peripheral blood, collected on day 0 of AZD1222 vaccination. These receptors all come from an adult in good health.

The V gene is TRBV25-1, the J gene TRBJ1-5; D gene ambiguous. Germline values: CDR1 MGHDK, CDR2 SYGVNS. V lost 4 bases and J lost 0, with 7 bases in between. The CDR3 has 14 amino acids. CDR3 sequence: CASSGWDSNQPQHF. The CDR3 nucleotides read TGTGCCAGCAGTGGATGGGATAGCAATCAGCCCCAGCATTTT.

V gene TRBV12-3 or TRBV12-4 combines with J gene TRBJ1-1; TRBD1 matches 7 bases. The CDR3 loop spans 13 amino acids. The V and J ends lost 7 bases and 3 bases, in that order; junction bases with no gene match: 5. DNA of the CDR3: TGTGCCAGCACTCTTACAGGGGACACTGAAGCTTTCTTT. It is translated as CASTLTGDTEAFF.

This clone has only one observation. This rearrangement joins TRBV9 to TRBJ2-7; D might be TRBD1 or TRBD2, each matching 5 bases. The germline CDR1 and CDR2 sequences are SGDLS and YYNGEE. The germline V and J ends were trimmed by 0 bases and 3 bases, with 7 bases remaining between them. CDR3 length: 13 amino acids. CDR3 bases: TGTGCCAGCAGCGTAGATGGGGGCTACGAGCAGTACTTC. Encoded protein: CASSVDGGYEQYF.

This clone appeared a few times. The J gene is TRBJ2-1, the V gene TRBV15; 7 nucleotides line up with TRBD1. Looked up from germline, CDR1 is LNHNV and CDR2 is YYDKDF (reference sequence). The V and J ends lost 0 bases and 3 bases, in that order; junction bases with no gene match: 8. The length of the CDR3 is 17 residues. CDR3 bases: TGTGCCACCAGCAGAGAGGGGACAGTAAACCTCTACAATGAGCAGTTCTTC. Amino acid sequence: CATSREGTVNLYNEQFF.

The CDR3 DNA reads as TGTGCCAGCAGCTTACGGGAAACTGGCTACACCTTC. The encoded protein is CASSLRETGYTF. This sequence joins TRBV7-8 and TRBJ1-2; D gene uncertain. The V gene lost 2 bases and the J gene lost 7 bases, with 8 bases spanning the gap. CDR3 length: 12 amino acids. Germline V lookup: CDR1 SGHVS, CDR2 FQNEAQ. Together with reference TRBV7-8 and TRBJ1-2, the CDR3 gives the full variable domain: GAGVSQSPRYKVAKRGQDVALRCDPISGHVSLFWYQQALGQGPEFLTYFQNEAQLDKSGLPSDRFFAERPEGSVSTLKIQRTQQEDSAVYLCASSLRETGYTFGSGTRLTVV.

The chain employs TRBV10-3 and TRBJ1-2, with D uncertain. V shed 4 bases and J shed 0 bases, with 12 bases lying between them. The CDR3 spans 15 residues. Germline CDR1 and CDR2: ENHRY and SYGVKD. CDR3: CAISVGPGSNYGYTF. CDR3 nucleotide sequence: TGTGCCATCAGTGTAGGTCCCGGATCTAACTATGGCTACACCTTC.

The rearrangement uses TRBV29-1 and TRBJ1-2, with 7 bases fitting TRBD1. With 4 bases clipped from V and 4 bases from J, the junction kept 9 bases outside the gene matches. Germline V gene data show CDR1 as SQVTM and CDR2 as ANQGSEA. The CDR3 runs to 14 residues. CDR3 in amino acids: CSVVRDSLIYGYTF. CDR3 coding DNA: TGCAGCGTTGTCAGGGACAGTCTCATCTATGGCTACACCTTC.

The chain uses TRBV9 and TRBJ2-5; TRBD2 aligns across 11 bases. J lost 5 bases, V lost 1 base, and 10 bases had no gene match. The germline V gene has CDR1 SGDLS and CDR2 YYNGEE. The CDR3 spans 17 residues. This CDR3 reads CASSVQSSGGLWETQYF. CDR3 DNA: TGTGCCAGCAGCGTACAGTCTAGCGGGGGGCTGTGGGAGACCCAGTACTTC.

The chain has TRBV7-8 and TRBJ2-7; the match to TRBD1 covers 8 bases. From germline, CDR1 is SGHVS and CDR2 FQNEAQ. V lost 0 bases to trimming and J lost 0 bases; unmatched junction nucleotides: 7. The CDR3 has 17 residues. In nucleotides, the CDR3 is TGTGCCAGCAGCTTAGCTGCAAGGACAGGGATCTCCTACGAGCAGTACTTC. Amino acid sequence: CASSLAARTGISYEQYF.

This chain connects TRBV3-1 (or the pseudogene TRBV3-2) to TRBJ2-2; D not certain. The CDR3 totals 16 residues. The V and J ends lost 0 bases and 3 bases respectively, with 11 bases between them. CDR1 is LGHDT and CDR2 is YNNKEL in the germline V gene (reference sequence). For the CDR3, the DNA is TGTGCCAGCAGCCAAGATATCCGGCTTTACACCGGGGAGCTGTTTTTT. Translated: CASSQDIRLYTGELFF.

V is TRBV7-2 and J is TRBJ2-3, with TRBD2 matching over 9 bases. This CDR3 contains 16 residues. Trimming took 1 base from V and 4 from J; bases not matched to a gene: 6. Germline V CDR1 and CDR2: SGHTA, FQGNSA. CDR3 nucleotide sequence: TGTGCCAGCAGCTTAGAGGCGGGAGGGGTGCCAGATACGCAGTATTTT. This sequence encodes CASSLEAGGVPDTQYF.

The chain has TRBV9 and TRBJ2-1, with 10 bases fitting TRBD2. Per germline, CDR1 SGDLS and CDR2 YYNGEE. Trimming cost V 4 bases and J 2 bases; bases outside gene matches: 3. This CDR3 is 15 amino acids long. CDR3 nucleotides: TGTGCCAGCAGCTCGAGCGGGGGGGCCTACAATGAGCAGTTCTTC. This encodes CASSSSGGAYNEQFF.

J is TRBJ2-7 and V is TRBV10-3; D might be TRBD1 or TRBD2, each matching 6 bases. Germline V gene data show CDR1 as ENHRY and CDR2 as SYGVKD. Trimming took 4 bases from V and 3 from J, leaving 16 bases between them. This CDR3 is built from 15 residues. CDR3 in DNA: TGTGCCATCAGTGTCTGGTTGGCGGGACACTACGAGCAGTACTTC. Translating it yields CAISVWLAGHYEQYF.

The genes are TRBV2 and TRBJ2-3; D remains ambiguous. This CDR3 region has 11 residues. From germline, CDR1 is SNHLY and CDR2 FYNNEI. V was clipped by 8 bases and J by 5 bases, with 8 bases between them. CDR3: CASLLGDTQYF. The CDR3 DNA reads as TGTGCCAGCCTTTTGGGAGATACGCAGTATTTT.

The count of this clone is one. This chain connects TRBV11-3 to TRBJ2-1, with 7 bases that match TRBD1. V shed 4 bases and J 7 bases; nucleotides not matched to a gene: 7. Germline-derived CDR1 and CDR2 are SGHNT and YENEEA. The CDR3 spans 14 residues. Written as DNA, the CDR3 is TGTGCCAGCAGCTCGCGACAGGGTGGTAATGAGCAGTTCTTC. This sequence encodes CASSSRQGGNEQFF.

This rearrangement joins TRBV4-2 to TRBJ2-5, with 8 bases lining up with TRBD2. The CDR3 has 15 residues. CDR1 LGHNA and CDR2 YNFKEQ come from the germline V gene. V was clipped by 4 bases and J by 5 bases; unmatched bases: 9. CDR3 sequence: CASSRNSGAAETQYF. CDR3 bases: TGTGCCAGCAGCCGGAATAGCGGGGCCGCGGAGACCCAGTACTTC.

In its sample, this clone was seen once. The chain is built from TRBV11-3 and TRBJ2-1, with a tentative D call TRBD2 (6 bases). This CDR3 region has 15 residues. Trimming removed 5 bases from V and 4 bases from J, with 15 bases in between. Germline V lookup: CDR1 SGHNT, CDR2 YENEEA. The CDR3 bases are TGTGCCAGCAGCCCGGGGGAGCGGAGATACAATGAGCAGTTCTTC. This encodes CASSPGERRYNEQFF.

The chain is built from TRBV5-1 and TRBJ1-1; possibly TRBD1 for D (6 bases). The V end lost 4 bases, the J end lost 5 bases, and 12 bases lay between the germline ends. CDR1 SGHRS and CDR2 YFSETQ come from the germline V gene. The CDR3 consists of 13 residues. The CDR3 DNA reads as TGCGCCAGCAGCCAACAGGGTTATACTGAAGCTTTCTTT. Translation gives CASSQQGYTEAFF.

The chain couples TRBV4-3 to TRBJ2-7; a possible D gene is TRBD1 (6 bases). Trimming left V 0 bases short and J 6 bases short, with 12 bases between. CDR3 length equals 14 residues. Germline lookup yields CDR1 LGHNA and CDR2 YSLEER. The CDR3: CASSQDGRGAEQYF. In nucleotides, the CDR3 is TGCGCCAGCAGCCAAGACGGCAGGGGTGCCGAGCAGTACTTC.

The V and J genes are TRBV5-1 and TRBJ2-6; the match to TRBD1 covers 8 bases. The CDR3 runs 16 residues. Germline V gene lookup returns CDR1 SGHRS and CDR2 YFSETQ. After removal of 4 bases from V and 0 bases from J, the junction contained 3 bases not matched to a gene. In nucleotides, the CDR3 is TGCGCCAGCAGCGACACAGGGGGCTCTGGGGCCAACGTCCTGACTTTC. Translation: CASSDTGGSGANVLTF.

This chain joins TRBV27 and TRBJ2-1; tentative D call: TRBD2 (5 bases). The CDR3 is 12 amino acids. CDR1 MNHEY and CDR2 SMNVEV come from the germline V gene (reference sequence). The V end lost 7 bases, the J end lost 9 bases, and 13 bases lay between the germline ends. CDR3 protein: CASTMGSGEQFF. Written as DNA, the CDR3 is TGTGCCAGCACCATGGGGAGTGGTGAGCAGTTCTTC.

V is TRBV7-2 and J is TRBJ1-6, with D maybe TRBD1 (5 bases). The CDR3 runs to 16 residues. CDR1 is SGHTA and CDR2 is FQGNSA in the germline V gene. V lost 5 bases to trimming and J lost 5 bases, with 16 bases between them. The DNA of the CDR3 is TGTGCCAGCAGCGCCCCCCGGGGCGGAGATAATTCACCCCTCCACTTT. Translation gives CASSAPRGGDNSPLHF.

The genes are TRBV19 and TRBJ1-1; 7 bases agree with TRBD1. The V and J ends lost 5 bases and 6 bases, in that order; junction bases with no gene match: 12. Per the germline V gene, CDR1 is LNHDA and CDR2 is SQIVND (reference sequence). The CDR3 runs 15 residues. Here the CDR3 reads CASSPTTGVVAEAFF. DNA for the CDR3: TGTGCCAGTAGTCCCACCACAGGGGTTGTGGCTGAAGCTTTCTTT. Based on the CDR3 plus reference TRBV19 and TRBJ1-1, the full variable domain is DGGITQSPKYLFRKEGQNVTLSCEQNLNHDAMYWYRQDPGQGLRLIYYSQIVNDFQKGDIAEGYSVSREKKESFPLTVTSAQKNPTAFYLCASSPTTGVVAEAFFGQGTRLTVV.

This chain links TRBV6-6 with TRBJ2-7, with 7 bases aligning to TRBD1. CDR1 is MNHNY and CDR2 is SVGAGI in the germline V gene (reference sequence). The CDR3 sequence is 17 residues long. V trimming: 5 bases; J trimming: 2 bases; junction bases outside the gene matches: 15. The CDR3 is CASSRLTRQGQTYEQYF. Written as DNA, the CDR3 is TGTGCCAGCAGTCGTCTGACAAGACAGGGCCAAACCTACGAGCAGTACTTC.

The rearrangement links TRBV28 to TRBJ2-7, with D uncertain. The CDR3 is 11 amino acids. Germline V gene lookup returns CDR1 MDHEN and CDR2 SYDVKM. Trimming pared 5 bases from V and 3 bases from J, leaving 5 bases between. The CDR3 protein is CASSRLYEQYF. DNA for the CDR3: TGTGCCAGCAGTAGACTCTACGAGCAGTACTTC.

This clone was recorded only once. J is TRBJ2-1 and V is TRBV18; 9 positions match TRBD2. The germline gives CDR1 KGHSH, CDR2 LQKENI. This CDR3 has 17 residues. J lost 2 bases, V lost 3 bases, and 8 bases had no gene match. The CDR3, as DNA: TGTGCCAGCTCACCGGTTTCGCGGGAGGGGCCCTACAATGAGCAGTTCTTC. This sequence encodes CASSPVSREGPYNEQFF.

The chain joins TRBV2 to TRBJ2-3, with 10 positions matching TRBD2. This CDR3 is 15 amino acids long. CDR1 SNHLY and CDR2 FYNNEI come from the germline V gene. After removal of 8 bases from V and 3 bases from J, the junction contained 8 bases not matched to a gene. CDR3 residues: CASVVSSGRTDTQYF. CDR3 sequence (DNA): TGTGCCAGCGTGGTGTCTAGCGGGAGAACAGATACGCAGTATTTT.

The chain uses TRBV15 and TRBJ2-2, with 7 positions matching TRBD2. Germline-derived CDR1 and CDR2 are LNHNV and YYDKDF (reference sequence). The CDR3 loop spans 17 amino acids. J lost 6 bases, V lost 0 bases, and 10 bases had no gene match. The CDR3 coding sequence is TGTGCCACCAGCAGAGATGTTCGACGGGGGGTGGCCGGGGAGCTGTTTTTT. This translates into CATSRDVRRGVAGELFF.

The chain links TRBV5-8 to TRBJ1-5, with 7 bases matching TRBD1. With 3 bases clipped from V and 0 bases from J, the junction kept 3 bases outside the gene matches. The CDR3 covers 15 residues. In germline, CDR1 is SGHTS, CDR2 YDEGEE. The CDR3: CASSSGQTSNQPQHF. CDR3 sequence (DNA): TGTGCCAGCAGCTCGGGACAGACTAGCAATCAGCCCCAGCATTTT.

This clone was counted only a few times. The rearrangement uses TRBV3-1 (or the pseudogene TRBV3-2) and TRBJ2-2, with D perhaps TRBD2 (6 bases). The germline CDR1 and CDR2 sequences are LGHDT and YNNKEL (reference sequence). The CDR3 is 17 amino acids. Trimming removed 2 bases at V and 2 bases at J, with 15 bases between. In DNA form, the CDR3 reads TGTGCCAGCAGCCAATTAAGTCCCGGGACTAACACCGGGGAGCTGTTTTTT. Its translation: CASSQLSPGTNTGELFF.

The V call is TRBV6-1, the J call TRBJ1-2; no clear D. With 2 bases removed from V and 2 bases from J, the gap between germline ends came to 6 bases. Germline values: CDR1 MNHNS, CDR2 SASEGT. This CDR3 is 13 amino acids long. The DNA of the CDR3 is TGTGCCAGCAGTGAAAACAGAAACTATGGCTACACCTTC. Its translation: CASSENRNYGYTF.